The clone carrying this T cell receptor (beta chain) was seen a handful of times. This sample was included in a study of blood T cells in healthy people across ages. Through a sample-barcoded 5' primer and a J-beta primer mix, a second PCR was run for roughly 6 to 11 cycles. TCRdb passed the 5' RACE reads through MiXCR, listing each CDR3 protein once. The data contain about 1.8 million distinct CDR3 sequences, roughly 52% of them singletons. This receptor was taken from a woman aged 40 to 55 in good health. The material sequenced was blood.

CDR3 protein: CSPGGGTGETQYF. CDR3 bases: TGCAGTCCAGGGGGCGGAACGGGAGAGACCCAGTACTTC. The chain has TRBV20-1 and TRBJ2-5; TRBD1 aligns across 8 bases. The J segment lost 4 bases and the V segment lost 8 bases, leaving 9 bases of the junction unmatched. This CDR3 contains 13 residues. Looked up from germline, CDR1 is DFQATT and CDR2 is SNEGSKA (reference sequence).